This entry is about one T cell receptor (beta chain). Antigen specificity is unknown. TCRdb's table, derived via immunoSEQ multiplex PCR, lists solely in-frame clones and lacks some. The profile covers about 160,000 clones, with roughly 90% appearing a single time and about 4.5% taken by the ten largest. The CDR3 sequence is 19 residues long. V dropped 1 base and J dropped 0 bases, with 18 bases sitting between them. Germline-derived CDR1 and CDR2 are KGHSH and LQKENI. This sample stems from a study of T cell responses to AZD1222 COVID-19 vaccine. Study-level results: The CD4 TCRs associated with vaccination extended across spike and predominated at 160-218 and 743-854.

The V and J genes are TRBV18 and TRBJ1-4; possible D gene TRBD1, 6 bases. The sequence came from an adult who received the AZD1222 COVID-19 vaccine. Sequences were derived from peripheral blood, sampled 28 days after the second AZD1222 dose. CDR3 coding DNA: TGTGCCAGCTCACCACAGGGGGGCCTATCTCTGACAACTAATGAAAAACTGTTTTTT. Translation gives CASSPQGGLSLTTNEKLFF.